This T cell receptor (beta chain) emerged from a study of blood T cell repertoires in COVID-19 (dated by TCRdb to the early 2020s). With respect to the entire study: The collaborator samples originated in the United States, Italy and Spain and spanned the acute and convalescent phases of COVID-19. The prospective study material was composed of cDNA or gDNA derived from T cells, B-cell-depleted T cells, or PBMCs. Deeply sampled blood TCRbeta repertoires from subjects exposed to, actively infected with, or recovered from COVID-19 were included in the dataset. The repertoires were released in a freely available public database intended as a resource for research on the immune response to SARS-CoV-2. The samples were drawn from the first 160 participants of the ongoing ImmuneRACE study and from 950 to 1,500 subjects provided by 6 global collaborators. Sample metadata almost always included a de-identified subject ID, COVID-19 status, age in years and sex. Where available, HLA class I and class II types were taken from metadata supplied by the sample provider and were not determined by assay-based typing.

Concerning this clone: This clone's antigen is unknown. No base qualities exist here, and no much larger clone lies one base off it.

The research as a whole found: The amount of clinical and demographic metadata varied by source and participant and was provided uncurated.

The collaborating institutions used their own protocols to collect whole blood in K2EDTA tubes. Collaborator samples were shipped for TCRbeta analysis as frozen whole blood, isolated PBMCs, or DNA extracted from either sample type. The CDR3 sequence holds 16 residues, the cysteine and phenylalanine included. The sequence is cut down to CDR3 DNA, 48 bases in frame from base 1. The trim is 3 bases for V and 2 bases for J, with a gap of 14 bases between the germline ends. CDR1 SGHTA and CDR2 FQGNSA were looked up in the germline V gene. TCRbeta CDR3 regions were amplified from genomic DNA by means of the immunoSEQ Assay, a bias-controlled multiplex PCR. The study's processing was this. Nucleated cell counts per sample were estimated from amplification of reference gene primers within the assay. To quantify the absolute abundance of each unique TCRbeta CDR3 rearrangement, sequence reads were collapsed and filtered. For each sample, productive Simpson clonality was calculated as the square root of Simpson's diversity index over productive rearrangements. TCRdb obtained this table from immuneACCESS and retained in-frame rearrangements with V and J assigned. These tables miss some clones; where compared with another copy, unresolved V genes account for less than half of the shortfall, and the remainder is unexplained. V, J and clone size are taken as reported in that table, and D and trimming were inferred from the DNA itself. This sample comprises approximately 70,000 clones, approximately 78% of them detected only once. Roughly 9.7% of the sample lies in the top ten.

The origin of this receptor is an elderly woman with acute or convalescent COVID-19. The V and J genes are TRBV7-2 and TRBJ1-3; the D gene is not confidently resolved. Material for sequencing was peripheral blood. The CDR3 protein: CASSLWAASTGNTIYF. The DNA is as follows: TGTGCCAGCAGCTTGTGGGCAGCATCCACTGGAAACACCATATATTTT.